This T cell receptor (beta chain) came from a study of blood T cell repertoires in COVID-19. Sequencing was performed with immunoSEQ multiplex PCR; in TCRdb, only in-frame clones are kept and a portion is missing. The sample records approximately 160,000 clones, 65% to 85% being singletons. V gave up 5 bases and J gave up 2 bases; unmatched junction bases: 6. Germline-derived CDR1 and CDR2 are SQVTM and ANQGSEA. The CDR3 covers 14 residues. The clonotype comes from a woman aged 55-75 years with acute or convalescent COVID-19. The material sequenced was peripheral blood. The chain links TRBV29-1 to TRBJ1-3; 7 nucleotides align to TRBD1. The CDR3 DNA reads as TGCAGCGTTACCGGGACAGAAACTGGAAACACCATATATTTT. It codes for CSVTGTETGNTIYF.